This T cell receptor (beta chain) was obtained from a study of OX40 agonist ivuxolimab in advanced cancers. Study information: Patients' therapy was ivuxolimab, an antibody that acts as an agonist of OX40 (CD134). Study observations and caveats: Certain nonresponding patients likewise had low normalized T-cell clonal expansion.

The CDR3 covers 14 residues. The germline gives CDR1 SEHNR, CDR2 FQNEAQ (reference sequence). V lost 0 bases and J lost 4; bases outside the gene matches: 0. Comments on this clone: Its specificity is unknown. This specimen includes other DNA sequences encoding the same CDR3.

Sequencing was performed with immunoSEQ multiplex PCR; in TCRdb, only in-frame clones are kept and a portion is missing. The profile shows about 35,000 clones, around 90% of them singletons. This clonotype was obtained from an adult with an advanced solid tumor such as melanoma, head and neck, liver or kidney cancer. The source material was CD4+ or CD8+ T cells sorted from blood, sampled in a trial of the OX40 agonist ivuxolimab. The chain couples TRBV7-9 to TRBJ2-5, with 9 bases identical to TRBD2. CDR3 protein: CASSLALAGETQYF. CDR3 coding DNA: TGTGCCAGCAGCTTAGCACTAGCGGGAGAGACCCAGTACTTC.